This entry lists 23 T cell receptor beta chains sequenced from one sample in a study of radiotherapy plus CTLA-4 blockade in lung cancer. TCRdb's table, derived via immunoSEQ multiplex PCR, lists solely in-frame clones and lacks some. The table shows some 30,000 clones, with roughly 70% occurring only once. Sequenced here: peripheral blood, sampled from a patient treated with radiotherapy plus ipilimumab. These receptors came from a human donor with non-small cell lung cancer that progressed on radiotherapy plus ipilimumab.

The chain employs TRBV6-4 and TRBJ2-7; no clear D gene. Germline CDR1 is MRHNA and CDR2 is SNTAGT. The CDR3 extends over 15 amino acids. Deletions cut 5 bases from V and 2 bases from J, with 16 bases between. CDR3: CASSLSMGSPYEQYF. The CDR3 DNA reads TGTGCCAGCAGTTTATCGATGGGCAGTCCCTACGAGCAGTACTTC.

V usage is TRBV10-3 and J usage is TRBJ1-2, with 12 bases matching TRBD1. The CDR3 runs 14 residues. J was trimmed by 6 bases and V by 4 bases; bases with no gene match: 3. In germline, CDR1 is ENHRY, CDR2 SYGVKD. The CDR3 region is CAISGGTGGDGYTF. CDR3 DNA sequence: TGTGCCATCAGTGGCGGGACAGGGGGCGATGGCTACACCTTC.

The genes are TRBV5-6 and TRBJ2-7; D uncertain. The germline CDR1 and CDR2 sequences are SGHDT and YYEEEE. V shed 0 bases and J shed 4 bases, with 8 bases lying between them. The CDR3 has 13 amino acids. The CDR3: CASSLASVYEQYF. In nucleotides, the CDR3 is TGTGCCAGCAGCTTGGCCTCGGTTTACGAGCAGTACTTC.

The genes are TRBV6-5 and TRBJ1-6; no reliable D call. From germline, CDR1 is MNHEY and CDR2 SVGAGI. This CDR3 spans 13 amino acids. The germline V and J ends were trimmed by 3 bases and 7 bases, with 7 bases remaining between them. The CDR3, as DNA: TGTGCCAGCAGTTATCTGGGAAATTCACCCCTCCACTTT. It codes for CASSYLGNSPLHF.

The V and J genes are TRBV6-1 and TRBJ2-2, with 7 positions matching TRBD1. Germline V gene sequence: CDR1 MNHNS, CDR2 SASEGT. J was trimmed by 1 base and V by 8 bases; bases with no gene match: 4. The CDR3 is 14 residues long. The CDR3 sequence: CASVQGQNTGELFF. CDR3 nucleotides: TGTGCCAGCGTACAGGGGCAGAACACCGGGGAGCTGTTTTTT.

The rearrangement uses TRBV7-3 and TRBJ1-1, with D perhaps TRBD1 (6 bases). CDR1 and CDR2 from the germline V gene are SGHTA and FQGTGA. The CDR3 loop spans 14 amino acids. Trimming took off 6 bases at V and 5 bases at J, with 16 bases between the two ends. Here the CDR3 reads CASSIQGGGTEAFF. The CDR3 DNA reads TGTGCCAGCAGTATACAGGGAGGAGGGACTGAAGCTTTCTTT. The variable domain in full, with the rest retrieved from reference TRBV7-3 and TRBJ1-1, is GAGVSQTPSNKVTEKGKYVELRCDPISGHTALYWYRQSLGQGPEFLIYFQGTGAADDSGLPNDRFFAVRPEGSVSTLKIQRTERGDSAVYLCASSIQGGGTEAFFGQGTRLTVV.

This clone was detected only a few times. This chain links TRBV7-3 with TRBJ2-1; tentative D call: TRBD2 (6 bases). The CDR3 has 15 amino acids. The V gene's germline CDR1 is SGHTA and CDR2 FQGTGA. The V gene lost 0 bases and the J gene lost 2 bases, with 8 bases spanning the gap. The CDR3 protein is CASSLTGSAYNEQFF. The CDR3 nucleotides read TGTGCCAGCAGCTTAACCGGGAGCGCCTACAATGAGCAGTTCTTC. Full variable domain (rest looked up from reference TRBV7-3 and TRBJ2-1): GAGVSQTPSNKVTEKGKYVELRCDPISGHTALYWYRQSLGQGPEFLIYFQGTGAADDSGLPNDRFFAVRPEGSVSTLKIQRTERGDSAVYLCASSLTGSAYNEQFFGPGTRLTVL.

This chain's CDR3 is CSARLVTEAFF. As DNA, the CDR3 is TGCAGTGCTAGACTGGTCACTGAAGCTTTCTTT. The chain carries TRBV20-1 and TRBJ1-1; D uncertain. The CDR3 is 11 amino acids. Germline V gene data show CDR1 as DFQATT and CDR2 as SNEGSKA (reference sequence). V lost 2 bases to trimming and J lost 4 bases, with 5 bases between them.

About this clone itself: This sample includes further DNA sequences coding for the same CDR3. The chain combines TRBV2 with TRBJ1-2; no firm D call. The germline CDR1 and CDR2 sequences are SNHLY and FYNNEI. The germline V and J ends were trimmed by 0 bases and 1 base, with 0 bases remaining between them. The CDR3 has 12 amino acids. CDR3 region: CASSEANYGYTF. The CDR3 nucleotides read TGTGCCAGCAGTGAAGCTAACTATGGCTACACCTTC.

The DNA for the CDR3 is TGTGCCAGCAGACAACAGGGGGTAGGTCAGCCCCAGCATTTT. Translated, it gives CASRQQGVGQPQHF. J is TRBJ1-5 and V is TRBV6-6; the match to TRBD1 covers 8 bases. Germline V gives CDR1 MNHNY, CDR2 SVGAGI (reference sequence). V lost 6 bases to trimming and J lost 6 bases; unmatched junction nucleotides: 7. The CDR3 sequence is 14 residues long.

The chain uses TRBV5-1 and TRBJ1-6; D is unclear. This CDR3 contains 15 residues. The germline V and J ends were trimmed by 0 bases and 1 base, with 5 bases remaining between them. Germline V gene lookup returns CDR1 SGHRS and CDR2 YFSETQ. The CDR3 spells CASSLAGSYNSPLHF. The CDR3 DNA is TGCGCCAGCAGCTTGGCGGGTTCCTATAATTCACCCCTCCACTTT.

The CDR3 is CASRVDSNQPQHF. DNA of the CDR3: TGTGCCAGCAGGGTTGATAGCAATCAGCCCCAGCATTTT. V and J are TRBV6-5 and TRBJ1-5; D gene uncertain. Germline CDR1 is MNHEY and CDR2 is SVGAGI. Trimming stripped 6 bases from V and 0 bases from J, with 6 bases between. This CDR3 has 13 residues.

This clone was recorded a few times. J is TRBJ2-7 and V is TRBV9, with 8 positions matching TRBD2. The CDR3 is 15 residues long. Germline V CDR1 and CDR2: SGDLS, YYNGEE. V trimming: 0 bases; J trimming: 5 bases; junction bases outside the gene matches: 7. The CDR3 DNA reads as TGTGCCAGCAGCGTAGGGGGGCGTAGCGGGGACGAGCAGTACTTC. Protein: CASSVGGRSGDEQYF.

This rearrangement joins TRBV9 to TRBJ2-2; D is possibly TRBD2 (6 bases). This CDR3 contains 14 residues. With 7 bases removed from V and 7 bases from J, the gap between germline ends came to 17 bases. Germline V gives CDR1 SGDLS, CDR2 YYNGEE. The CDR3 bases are TGTGCCAGCTCCCTCGGGAGCGCTAGCGGGGAGCTGTTTTTT. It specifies CASSLGSASGELFF. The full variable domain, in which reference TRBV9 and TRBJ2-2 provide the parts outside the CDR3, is DSGVTQTPKHLITATGQRVTLRCSPRSGDLSVYWYQQSLDQGLQFLIQYYNGEERAKGNILERFSAQQFPDLHSELNLSSLELGDSALYFCASSLGSASGELFFGEGSRLTVL.

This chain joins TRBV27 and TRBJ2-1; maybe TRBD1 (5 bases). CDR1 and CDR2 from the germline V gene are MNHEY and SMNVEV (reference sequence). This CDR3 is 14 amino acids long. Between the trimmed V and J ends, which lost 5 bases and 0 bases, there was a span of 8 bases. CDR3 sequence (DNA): TGTGCCAGCAGTCCCAGGGTCTCCTACAATGAGCAGTTCTTC. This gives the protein CASSPRVSYNEQFF.

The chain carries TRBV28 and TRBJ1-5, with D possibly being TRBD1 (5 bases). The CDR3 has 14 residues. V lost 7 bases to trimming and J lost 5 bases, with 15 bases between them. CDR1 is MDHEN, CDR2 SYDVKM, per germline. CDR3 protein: CASNLGAGHQPQHF. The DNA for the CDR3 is TGTGCCAGCAACCTTGGGGCAGGGCATCAGCCCCAGCATTTT.

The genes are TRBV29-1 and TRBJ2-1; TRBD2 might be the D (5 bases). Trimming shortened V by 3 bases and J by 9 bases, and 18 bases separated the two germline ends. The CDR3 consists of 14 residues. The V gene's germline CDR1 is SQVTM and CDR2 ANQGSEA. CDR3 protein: CSVETRAPSVEQFF. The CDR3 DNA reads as TGCAGCGTTGAGACGCGGGCCCCTTCTGTTGAGCAGTTCTTC.

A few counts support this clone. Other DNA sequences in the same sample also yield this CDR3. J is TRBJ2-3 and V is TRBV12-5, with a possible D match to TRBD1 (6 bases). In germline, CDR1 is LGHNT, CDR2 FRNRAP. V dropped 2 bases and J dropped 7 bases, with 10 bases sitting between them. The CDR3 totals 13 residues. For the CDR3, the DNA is TGTGCTAGTGGTTTGAGTGGACAGAATACGCAGTATTTT. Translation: CASGLSGQNTQYF.

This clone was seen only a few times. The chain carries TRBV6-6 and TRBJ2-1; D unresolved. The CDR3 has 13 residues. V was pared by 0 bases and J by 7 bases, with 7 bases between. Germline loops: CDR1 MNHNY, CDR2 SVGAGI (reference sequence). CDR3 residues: CASSYSPTNEQFF. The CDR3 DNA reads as TGTGCCAGCAGTTACTCACCCACTAATGAGCAGTTCTTC.

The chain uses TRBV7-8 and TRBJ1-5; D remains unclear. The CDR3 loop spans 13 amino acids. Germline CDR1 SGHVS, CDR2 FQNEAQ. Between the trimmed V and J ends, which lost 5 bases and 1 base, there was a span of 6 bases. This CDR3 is CASSEQSNQPQHF. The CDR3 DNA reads TGTGCCAGCAGCGAGCAGAGCAATCAGCCCCAGCATTTT.

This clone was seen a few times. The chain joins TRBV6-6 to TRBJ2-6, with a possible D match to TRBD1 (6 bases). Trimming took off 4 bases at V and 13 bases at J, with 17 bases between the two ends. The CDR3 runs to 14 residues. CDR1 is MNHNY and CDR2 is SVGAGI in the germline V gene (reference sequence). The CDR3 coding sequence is TGTGCCAGCAGTTTCCCCGGGACACCTCTGGTCCTGACTTTC. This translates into CASSFPGTPLVLTF.

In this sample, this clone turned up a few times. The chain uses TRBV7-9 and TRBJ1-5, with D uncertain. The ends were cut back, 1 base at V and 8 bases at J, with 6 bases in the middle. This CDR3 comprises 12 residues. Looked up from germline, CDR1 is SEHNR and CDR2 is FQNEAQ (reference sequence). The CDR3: CASSLGREPQHF. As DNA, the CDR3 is TGTGCCAGCAGCTTAGGTCGGGAGCCCCAGCATTTT.

CDR3 protein: CASSSWGEYSGANVLTF. Here the CDR3 DNA reads TGTGCCAGTAGCTCCTGGGGGGAGTACTCTGGGGCCAACGTCCTGACTTTC. The chain is built from TRBV19 and TRBJ2-6, with D maybe TRBD2 (6 bases). This CDR3 spans 17 amino acids. V was clipped by 6 bases and J by 0 bases, with 15 bases between them. The germline gives CDR1 LNHDA, CDR2 SQIVND (reference sequence).